These 8 T cell receptor beta chains were all obtained from the same sample, sequenced in a study of cytotoxic CD8 clonotypes in ibrutinib-treated CLL. Sequencing used immunoSEQ multiplex PCR; TCRdb keeps in-frame clones, though not all of them. The sample yields approximately 340,000 clones, about 61% seen once. Sequencing was performed on PBMCs, taken after 36 months of ibrutinib treatment. Receptors originate from a human donor with chronic lymphocytic leukemia.

Note on this clone: In this CDR3 the conserved last residue, phenylalanine or tryptophan, is missing, so a read error is likely. No DNA is shown, since the ends of the CDR3 on it are uncertain; the CDR3 is the one TCRdb lists. The chain uses TRBV4-2 and TRBJ1-2. Inclusive of both ends, the CDR3 amounts to 13 amino acids. CDR1 is LGHNA, CDR2 YNFKEQ, per germline. CDR3: CASSQDRVFFWPL.

The chain has TRBV4-1 and TRBJ2-1, with D possibly TRBD2 on 5 matching bases. The CDR3 runs 12 residues. The germline V gene encodes CDR1 MGHRA and CDR2 YSYEKL. V lost 2 bases and J lost 14, with 13 bases in between. The CDR3: CASSQTGILKFF. CDR3 in DNA: TGCGCCAGCAGCCAAACCGGGATCCTTAAGTTCTTC.

This clone has a handful of counts. J is TRBJ2-5 and V is TRBV7-2, with 10 bases aligning to TRBD2. CDR1 SGHTA and CDR2 FQGNSA come from the germline V gene. With V trimmed by 5 bases and J by 5 bases, 8 bases remained unmatched. The CDR3 covers 15 residues. The DNA of the CDR3 is TGTGCCAGCAGCCGGCTAGCGGGAGTACCCGAGACCCAGTACTTC. As protein: CASSRLAGVPETQYF.

The V gene is TRBV27, the J gene TRBJ1-2; 7 bases are a match to TRBD1. The CDR3 covers 12 residues. The V and J ends lost 4 bases and 5 bases, in that order; junction bases with no gene match: 1. Germline V gene sequence: CDR1 MNHEY, CDR2 SMNVEV (reference sequence). CDR3 sequence (DNA): TGTGCCAGCAGTTCACAGGGGTATGGCTACACCTTC. As protein: CASSSQGYGYTF.

The chain carries TRBV28 and TRBJ1-2; D is possibly TRBD1 (6 bases). V was pared by 6 bases and J by 8 bases, with 16 bases between. The CDR3 covers 13 residues. Germline V gene sequence: CDR1 MDHEN, CDR2 SYDVKM. CDR3 in amino acids: CASRTDRGWGYTF. The CDR3, as DNA: TGTGCCAGCAGAACGGACAGAGGGTGGGGCTACACCTTC.

The chain has TRBV7-8 and TRBJ2-3, with 11 bases lining up with TRBD1. The CDR3 length is 17 residues. Germline assignment: CDR1 SGHVS and CDR2 FQNEAQ. V gave up 2 bases and J gave up 6 bases; unmatched junction bases: 10. DNA of the CDR3: TGTGCCAGCAGCTTAATGGTGGGGACAGGGGGTCTTGATACGCAGTATTTT. As protein: CASSLMVGTGGLDTQYF.

CDR3 residues: CASSQDRLAGSYNEQFF. For the CDR3, the DNA is TGCGCCAGCAGCCAAGATCGACTAGCGGGTTCCTACAATGAGCAGTTCTTC. The rearrangement joins TRBV4-3 to TRBJ2-1; 10 bases map to TRBD2. CDR1 and CDR2 (germline): LGHNA, YSLEER. J lost 1 base, V lost 0 bases, and 3 bases had no gene match. This CDR3 is built from 17 residues.

About this clone: The sample contains more than one DNA sequence encoding this CDR3. This rearrangement joins TRBV18 to TRBJ2-7, with D perhaps TRBD2 (6 bases). Germline loops: CDR1 KGHSH, CDR2 LQKENI. Trimming left V 6 bases short and J 2 bases short, with 11 bases between. The CDR3 has 13 residues. The CDR3 DNA is TGTGCCAGCTCCCTGCGCGGGACCTACGAGCAGTACTTC. Protein sequence: CASSLRGTYEQYF. Variable domain in full (rest from reference TRBV18 and TRBJ2-7): NAGVMQNPRHLVRRRGQEARLRCSPMKGHSHVYWYRQLPEEGLKFMVYLQKENIIDESGMPKERFSAEFPKEGPSILRIQQVVRGDSAAYFCASSLRGTYEQYFGPGTRLTVT.